Following are 30 T cell receptor beta chains from one sample sequenced in a study of CD8 T cells in Susac syndrome. After extraction with the RNeasy kit, about 0.45 to 1 ug of the RNA was reverse transcribed using random hexamers. TCRdb used MiXCR to reprocess the immunoSEQ multiplex PCR reads, holding one entry per CDR3 protein. The table lists 120,000 or so distinct CDR3 sequences, 94% of them singletons. The sequenced material came from CD4+ T cells from PBMCs. The receptors shown here come from a human donor in good health.

This clonotype was observed a single time. This rearrangement joins TRBV2 to TRBJ2-2, with 10 positions matching TRBD2. Germline assignment: CDR1 SNHLY and CDR2 FYNNEI. V shed 6 bases and J 6 bases; nucleotides not matched to a gene: 1. CDR3 size: 13 residues. The CDR3 DNA reads TGTGCCAGCAGCGGGACTAGCGCCGGGGAGCTGTTTTTT. Its translation: CASSGTSAGELFF.

This chain uses TRBV6-1 with TRBJ1-2, with TRBD1 matching 10 bases. Germline CDR1 MNHNS, CDR2 SASEGT. The CDR3 contains 15 residues. V lost 3 bases and J lost 5; bases outside the gene matches: 6. The CDR3, as DNA: TGTGCCAGCAGTGACCGGGACAGGGGTGTGTATGGCTACACCTTC. It codes for CASSDRDRGVYGYTF.

The J gene is TRBJ1-2, the V gene TRBV5-1, with TRBD1 matching over 8 bases. This CDR3 region has 14 residues. Looked up from germline, CDR1 is SGHRS and CDR2 is YFSETQ. V was pared by 4 bases and J by 6 bases, with 8 bases of the junction left unmatched. The CDR3 sequence: CASSDPRGRNGYTF. For the CDR3, the DNA is TGCGCCAGCAGCGACCCCAGGGGGCGGAATGGCTACACCTTC. Drawing the rest from reference TRBV5-1 and TRBJ1-2, the complete variable domain is KAGVTQTPRYLIKTRGQQVTLSCSPISGHRSVSWYQQTPGQGLQFLFEYFSETQRNKGNFPGRFSGRQFSNSRSEMNVSTLELGDSALYLCASSDPRGRNGYTFGSGTRLTVV.

The chain has TRBV20-1 and TRBJ2-7; 10 bases are a match to TRBD2. Per germline, CDR1 DFQATT and CDR2 SNEGSKA (reference sequence). The CDR3 is made up of 16 amino acids. J was trimmed by 2 bases and V by 0 bases; bases with no gene match: 7. This CDR3 is CSARDWASGSPYEQYF. In DNA form, the CDR3 reads TGCAGTGCTAGAGATTGGGCTAGCGGGAGCCCCTACGAGCAGTACTTC.

The rearrangement uses TRBV12-3 or TRBV12-4 and TRBJ2-1, with D perhaps given as TRBD1 or TRBD2 (5 bases each). This CDR3 is built from 15 residues. Trimming cost V 1 base and J 4 bases, with 11 bases left between them. The CDR3 DNA is TGTGCCAGCAGTTTAGGCCTGGGGGAATACAATGAGCAGTTCTTC. Protein sequence: CASSLGLGEYNEQFF.

This chain links TRBV20-1 with TRBJ1-2; possible D gene TRBD1, 5 bases. Trimming took off 3 bases at V and 3 bases at J, with 14 bases between the two ends. The CDR3 has 14 residues. Germline lookup yields CDR1 DFQATT and CDR2 SNEGSKA (reference sequence). The CDR3 is CSASLLGTDYGYTF. In DNA form, the CDR3 reads TGCAGTGCTAGTTTACTGGGGACGGACTATGGCTACACCTTC.

The chain is built from TRBV18 and TRBJ2-3; tentatively, D is TRBD1 (6 bases). Trimming left V 5 bases short and J 2 bases short, with 17 bases between. CDR3 length: 16 amino acids. Per the germline V gene, CDR1 is KGHSH and CDR2 is LQKENI. The CDR3 loop is CASSAVRTDSTDTQYF. CDR3 sequence (DNA): TGTGCCAGCTCAGCGGTTCGGACAGACTCCACAGATACGCAGTATTTT.

The chain combines TRBV19 with TRBJ2-5; the match to TRBD2 covers 8 bases. The CDR3 length is 14 residues. The V gene end was trimmed by 4 bases and the J gene end by 7 bases; junction bases not matched to a gene: 8. The V gene's germline CDR1 is LNHDA and CDR2 SQIVND (reference sequence). CDR3 in amino acids: CASSTTGGEGTQYF. CDR3 bases: TGTGCCAGTAGTACAACGGGAGGGGAAGGGACCCAGTACTTC.

The chain links TRBV4-1 to TRBJ2-3; TRBD1 might be the D (6 bases). Germline assignment: CDR1 MGHRA and CDR2 YSYEKL. Trimming stripped 0 bases from V and 0 bases from J, with 13 bases between. The CDR3 contains 17 residues. This chain's CDR3 is CASSQDSRGSSTDTQYF. The CDR3 DNA reads as TGCGCCAGCAGCCAAGATTCGAGGGGGAGTAGCACAGATACGCAGTATTTT.

The V gene is TRBV5-1, the J gene TRBJ2-5; D gene ambiguous. The CDR3 has 13 amino acids. Trimming left V 5 bases short and J 5 bases short, with 13 bases between. The germline V gene has CDR1 SGHRS and CDR2 YFSETQ. The CDR3 is CASSSPGKETQYF. The CDR3 DNA sequence: TGCGCCAGCAGTTCCCCGGGCAAGGAGACCCAGTACTTC. Supplemented by reference TRBV5-1 and TRBJ2-5, the full variable domain reads KAGVTQTPRYLIKTRGQQVTLSCSPISGHRSVSWYQQTPGQGLQFLFEYFSETQRNKGNFPGRFSGRQFSNSRSEMNVSTLELGDSALYLCASSSPGKETQYFGPGTRLLVL.

This clonotype was detected once. V gene TRBV24-1 combines with J gene TRBJ2-2, with TRBD2 identical over 9 bases. The V gene end was trimmed by 3 bases and the J gene end by 2 bases; junction bases not matched to a gene: 3. CDR1 is KGHDR, CDR2 SFDVKD, per germline. The length of the CDR3 is 16 residues. CDR3 DNA sequence: TGTGCCACCAGTGATCCTAGCGGGACCAACACCGGGGAGCTGTTTTTT. This encodes CATSDPSGTNTGELFF.

J is TRBJ2-7 and V is TRBV6-5, with 8 nucleotides matching TRBD1. The V gene's germline CDR1 is MNHEY and CDR2 SVGAGI. The V and J ends lost 0 bases and 2 bases, in that order; junction bases with no gene match: 3. The CDR3 is 15 residues long. The CDR3 DNA sequence: TGTGCCAGCAGTTACTCTCAGGGGGCAACCTACGAGCAGTACTTC. It encodes CASSYSQGATYEQYF.

This chain joins TRBV29-1 and TRBJ2-2, with no clear D. Per germline, CDR1 SQVTM and CDR2 ANQGSEA. The CDR3 is 11 amino acids. Between the trimmed V and J ends, which lost 6 bases and 3 bases, there was a span of 5 bases. The CDR3 here is CSVTDTGELFF. In DNA, the CDR3 is TGCAGCGTGACCGACACCGGGGAGCTGTTTTTT.

This sequence joins TRBV20-1 and TRBJ1-1; maybe TRBD1 (5 bases). The length of the CDR3 is 17 residues. Germline values: CDR1 DFQATT, CDR2 SNEGSKA (reference sequence). With 6 bases removed from V and 10 bases from J, the gap between germline ends came to 33 bases. CDR3 DNA: TGCAGTGCCACCAGAACGCCGGGCCCTTTATGGACCGGGGGAGCTTTCTTT. Encoded protein: CSATRTPGPLWTGGAFF.

V and J are TRBV7-3 and TRBJ1-5; no definite D call. Germline values: CDR1 SGHTA, CDR2 FQGTGA. This CDR3 comprises 13 residues. V lost 5 bases to trimming and J lost 3 bases, with 8 bases between them. The CDR3 protein is CASSPDHNQPQHF. The DNA for the CDR3 is TGTGCCAGCAGCCCGGACCACAATCAGCCCCAGCATTTT.

DNA of the CDR3: TGTGCCTGGAGTGTACAGTTTTCCTACGAGCAGTACTTC. Its translation: CAWSVQFSYEQYF. The rearrangement links TRBV30 to TRBJ2-7, with D hard to call. There are 13 residues in the CDR3. V was pared by 0 bases and J by 1 base, with 7 bases between. Germline V gene lookup returns CDR1 GTSNPN and CDR2 SVGIG (reference sequence). Full variable domain (missing parts from reference TRBV30 and TRBJ2-7): SQTIHQWPATLVQPVGSPLSLECTVEGTSNPNLYWYRQAAGRGLQLLFYSVGIGQISSEVPQNLSASRPQDRQFILSSKKLLLSDSGFYLCAWSVQFSYEQYFGPGTRLTVT.

This CDR3 is CATSEPAKEEQYF. CDR3 nucleotides: TGTGCCACCTCGGAACCAGCTAAGGAGGAGCAGTACTTC. J is TRBJ2-7 and V is TRBV6-2 or TRBV6-3; D gene ambiguous. CDR3 length: 13 residues. V was shortened by 10 bases and J by 7 bases, with 20 bases between the two germline ends. Germline V gives CDR1 MNHEY, CDR2 SVGEGT.

V usage is TRBV7-9 and J usage is TRBJ2-2; 7 bases align to TRBD1. Germline V gene lookup returns CDR1 SEHNR and CDR2 FQNEAQ (reference sequence). After removal of 5 bases from V and 0 bases from J, the junction contained 6 bases not matched to a gene. CDR3 size: 16 residues. CDR3: CASSPRGQSNTGELFF. The CDR3 DNA reads TGTGCCAGCAGCCCTAGGGGACAGTCGAACACCGGGGAGCTGTTTTTT.

The gene calls are TRBV18 and TRBJ2-3, with 11 bases that match TRBD2. Trimming removed 3 bases from V and 3 bases from J; junction bases left unmatched: 8. The CDR3 spans 17 residues. Germline loops: CDR1 KGHSH, CDR2 LQKENI. CDR3 nucleotides: TGTGCCAGCTCACCCTATAGCGGGAGGGCCGTGACAGATACGCAGTATTTT. It translates to CASSPYSGRAVTDTQYF.

This clonotype was seen a few times. The chain couples TRBV7-2 to TRBJ2-3; D might be TRBD2 (5 bases). Germline V gene sequence: CDR1 SGHTA, CDR2 FQGNSA. V shed 5 bases and J shed 2 bases, with 11 bases lying between them. The CDR3 has 14 amino acids. CDR3 DNA sequence: TGTGCCAGCAGCGTACTAGGCTTCACAGATACGCAGTATTTT. As protein: CASSVLGFTDTQYF. Full variable domain (rest looked up from reference TRBV7-2 and TRBJ2-3): GAGVSQSPSNKVTEKGKDVELRCDPISGHTALYWYRQSLGQGLEFLIYFQGNSAPDKSGLPSDRFSAERTGGSVSTLTIQRTQQEDSAVYLCASSVLGFTDTQYFGPGTRLTVL.

The chain recombines TRBV10-2 with TRBJ1-6, with D possibly TRBD1 on 5 matching bases. This CDR3 is built from 15 residues. CDR1 is WSHSY, CDR2 SAAADI, per germline. Trimming took off 1 base at V and 8 bases at J, with 12 bases between the two ends. The CDR3 loop reads CASSEWRQGDSPLHF. The CDR3 DNA sequence: TGCGCCAGCAGTGAGTGGAGGCAGGGCGATTCACCCCTCCACTTT.

The chain links TRBV13 to TRBJ1-1; 8 bases match TRBD1. Germline assignment: CDR1 PRHDT and CDR2 FYEKMQ (reference sequence). The J segment lost 4 bases and the V segment lost 5 bases, leaving 6 bases of the junction unmatched. The CDR3 covers 14 residues. As DNA, the CDR3 is TGTGCCAGCAGCCGCGACAGGGGTGGCACTGAAGCTTTCTTT. This sequence encodes CASSRDRGGTEAFF.

This rearrangement joins TRBV7-2 to TRBJ2-5; 14 nucleotides agree with TRBD2. Germline CDR1 and CDR2: SGHTA and FQGNSA. The CDR3 is 15 residues long. V lost 5 bases, J lost 9 bases, and 8 bases stayed unmatched. CDR3 sequence (DNA): TGTGCCAGCAGCCCCAGGACTAGCGGGAGGACGGCCCAGTACTTC. It translates to CASSPRTSGRTAQYF.

The chain couples TRBV20-1 to TRBJ2-7; D is tentatively TRBD1 or TRBD2 (5 bases each). The CDR3 runs to 12 residues. Germline CDR1 DFQATT, CDR2 SNEGSKA (reference sequence). Trimming took off 5 bases at V and 3 bases at J, with 11 bases between the two ends. The CDR3 sequence: CSARDRLYEQYF. In DNA, the CDR3 is TGCAGTGCTCGGGACCGACTCTACGAGCAGTACTTC.

Points on this clonotype: A junction boundary mismatches the germline segment, possibly from a read error. This chain connects TRBV20-1 to TRBJ2-7, with D possibly being TRBD1 (5 bases). CDR1 DFQATT and CDR2 SNEGSKA come from the germline V gene (reference sequence). The CDR3 spans 10 residues. In DNA form, the CDR3 reads TGCAGTGCTAGTGAATGGACACCGCACTTC. Translation: CSASEWTPHF.

The rearrangement joins TRBV19 to TRBJ1-3; no clear D. This CDR3 region has 15 residues. Germline values: CDR1 LNHDA, CDR2 SQIVND (reference sequence). Trimming cost V 1 base and J 0 bases, with 7 bases left between them. For the CDR3, the DNA is TGTGCCAGTAGTATAGGTGGCAGCTCTGGAAACACCATATATTTT. Protein product: CASSIGGSSGNTIYF. The full variable domain, in which reference TRBV19 and TRBJ1-3 provide the parts outside the CDR3, is DGGITQSPKYLFRKEGQNVTLSCEQNLNHDAMYWYRQDPGQGLRLIYYSQIVNDFQKGDIAEGYSVSREKKESFPLTVTSAQKNPTAFYLCASSIGGSSGNTIYFGEGSWLTVV.

V is TRBV2 and J is TRBJ1-4; D is undetermined. In germline, CDR1 is SNHLY, CDR2 FYNNEI. The V end was cut by 6 bases, the J end by 4 bases, with 18 bases between. This CDR3 has 16 residues. The CDR3 is CASRSTPSGINEKLFF. In DNA form, the CDR3 reads TGTGCCAGCAGGAGTACCCCCTCGGGCATTAATGAAAAACTGTTTTTT.

The chain has TRBV29-1 and TRBJ1-1; no reliable D call. Trimming removed 0 bases from V and 5 bases from J, with 10 bases in between. Looked up from germline, CDR1 is SQVTM and CDR2 is ANQGSEA. This CDR3 comprises 13 residues. The CDR3 coding sequence is TGCAGCGTTGAAGATCTTATGGGGACTGAAGCTTTCTTT. Its translation: CSVEDLMGTEAFF.

This clonotype was detected only once. The chain uses TRBV21-1 and TRBJ2-2. TRBV21-1 is a listed pseudogene. The CDR3 has 15 amino acids. CDR3 region: CASSKVPGNTGELFF. The CDR3 DNA sequence: TGTGCCAGCAGCAAGGTACCCGGGAACACCGGGGAGCTGTTTTTT.

This clonotype appeared a single time. The genes are TRBV13 and TRBJ1-4; TRBD1 matches 8 bases. The CDR3 contains 17 residues. Germline loops: CDR1 PRHDT, CDR2 FYEKMQ (reference sequence). V shed 0 bases and J 7 bases; nucleotides not matched to a gene: 10. CDR3: CASSLGLIGDRGEKLFF. The CDR3 bases are TGTGCCAGCAGCTTAGGCCTAATTGGAGACAGGGGTGAAAAACTGTTTTTT.